A single T cell receptor (beta chain) is shown here with its context. Its antigen is undetermined. The sample comes from a study of T cell responses to AZD1222 COVID-19 vaccine. Whole-study findings and limits: White British ancestry dominated among donors, who included more females, and clonal diversity was possibly underestimated. Baseline serostatus was positive in only six AZD1222 recipients.

The data were produced by immunoSEQ multiplex PCR, yet TCRdb's version contains in-frame clones alone and is incomplete. The data contain about 88,000 clones, roughly 89% of them singletons. The sample in question was peripheral blood, obtained on day 0 of MenACWY control vaccination. The sequence was obtained from an adult in good health.

CDR3 amino acids: CATSRARQTANSPLHF. DNA of the CDR3: TGTGCCACCAGCAGAGCAAGGCAGACGGCTAATTCACCCCTCCACTTT. The chain joins TRBV15 to TRBJ1-6; D not resolved. Trimming pared 1 base from V and 6 bases from J, leaving 13 bases between. The CDR3 covers 16 residues. The germline CDR1 and CDR2 sequences are LNHNV and YYDKDF (reference sequence). The whole variable domain, remainder taken from reference TRBV15 and TRBJ1-6, is DAMVIQNPRYQVTQFGKPVTLSCSQTLNHNVMYWYQQKSSQAPKLLFHYYDKDFNNEADTPDNFQSRRPNTSFCFLDIRSPGLGDTAMYLCATSRARQTANSPLHFGNGTRLTVT.